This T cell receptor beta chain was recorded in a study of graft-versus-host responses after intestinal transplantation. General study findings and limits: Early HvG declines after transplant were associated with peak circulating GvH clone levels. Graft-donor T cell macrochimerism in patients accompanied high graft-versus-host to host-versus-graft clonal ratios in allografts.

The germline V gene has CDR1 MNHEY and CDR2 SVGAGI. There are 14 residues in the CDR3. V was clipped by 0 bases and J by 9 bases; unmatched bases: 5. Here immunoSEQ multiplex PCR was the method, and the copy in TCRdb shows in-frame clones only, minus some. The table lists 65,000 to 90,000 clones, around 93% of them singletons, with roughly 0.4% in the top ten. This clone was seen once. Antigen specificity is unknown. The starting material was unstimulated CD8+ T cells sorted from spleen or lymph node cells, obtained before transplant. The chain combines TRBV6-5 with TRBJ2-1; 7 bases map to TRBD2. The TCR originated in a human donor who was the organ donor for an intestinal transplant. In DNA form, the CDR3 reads TGTGCCAGCAGTTACTCCCAAGGGGAGGGTGAGCAGTTCTTC. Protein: CASSYSQGEGEQFF.